The rows below give T cell receptor beta chains drawn from one sample of a study of shared clonotypes between healthy human individuals. Profiling relied on immunoSEQ multiplex PCR, and the TCRdb table lists in-frame clones only, not all of them. This table has 2 million to 3 million clones, more than 85% appearing once. The source material was naive CD4+ T cells from PBMCs. The receptor source for this set is a young man in good health. Some clones in this sample may be carry-over from other donors' samples. Each CDR3 is given with its conserved first and last residue. Each record gives: J gene, V gene, D gene, clone size, CDR3 protein, CDR3 DNA. D genes are given only for firm matches. Where a row states a size, it is once, few, many or the class of an expanded clone; other rows omit it.

J gene: TRBJ2-7
V gene: TRBV28
D gene: -
clone size: -
CDR3 protein: CASRGAGIFYEQYF
CDR3 DNA: TGTGCCAGCAGGGGGGCAGGGATCTTCTACGAGCAGTACTTC

J gene: TRBJ1-5
V gene: TRBV28
D gene: -
clone size: -
CDR3 protein: CASSLVRDPQPQHF
CDR3 DNA: TGTGCCAGCAGTTTAGTCAGGGACCCTCAGCCCCAGCATTTT

J gene: TRBJ1-1
V gene: TRBV5-1
D gene: TRBD1
clone size: -
CDR3 protein: CASSMDREGSAFF
CDR3 DNA: TGCGCCAGCAGCATGGACAGGGAAGGGTCGGCTTTCTTT

J gene: TRBJ1-6
V gene: TRBV5-1
D gene: -
clone size: -
CDR3 protein: CASSLLDRDASMSHF
CDR3 DNA: TGCGCCAGCAGCTTGTTGGATCGTGACGCCTCGATGAGCCACTTT

J gene: TRBJ2-1
V gene: TRBV7-2
D gene: TRBD2
clone size: -
CDR3 protein: CASSLGGLATYNEQFF
CDR3 DNA: TGTGCCAGCAGCTTAGGAGGACTAGCGACCTACAATGAGCAGTTCTTC

J gene: TRBJ2-7
V gene: TRBV28
D gene: TRBD1
clone size: -
CDR3 protein: CASTPSGTGSHYEQYF
CDR3 DNA: TGTGCCAGCACCCCATCCGGGACAGGGAGTCACTACGAGCAGTACTTC

J gene: TRBJ2-7
V gene: TRBV6-5
D gene: -
clone size: -
CDR3 protein: CASSTNRQRLDEQYF
CDR3 DNA: TGTGCCAGCAGCACCAACAGGCAAAGGCTAGACGAGCAGTACTTC

J gene: TRBJ2-4
V gene: TRBV7-8
D gene: -
clone size: once
CDR3 protein: CASSLTTGGGGIQYF
CDR3 DNA: TGTGCCAGCAGCTTAACAACAGGGGGAGGGGGCATTCAGTACTTC

J gene: TRBJ1-5
V gene: TRBV2
D gene: -
clone size: -
CDR3 protein: CASDKEIRQPQHF
CDR3 DNA: TGTGCCAGCGATAAAGAAATAAGGCAGCCCCAGCATTTT

J gene: TRBJ1-4
V gene: TRBV5-6
D gene: -
clone size: -
CDR3 protein: CASSLVDRDEQKLFF
CDR3 DNA: TGTGCCAGCAGCTTGGTAGATAGGGACGAACAAAAACTGTTTTTT

J gene: TRBJ2-3
V gene: TRBV30
D gene: TRBD1
clone size: -
CDR3 protein: CANDRGPTDTQYF
CDR3 DNA: TGTGCCAACGACAGGGGGCCCACAGATACGCAGTATTTT

J gene: TRBJ2-7
V gene: TRBV18
D gene: TRBD2
clone size: once
CDR3 protein: CASSPRLAEPYEQYF
CDR3 DNA: TGTGCCAGCTCACCGCGACTAGCGGAACCCTACGAGCAGTACTTC

J gene: TRBJ2-3
V gene: TRBV12-5
D gene: -
clone size: -
CDR3 protein: CASGWTTDTQYF
CDR3 DNA: TGTGCTAGTGGCTGGACTACAGATACGCAGTATTTT

J gene: TRBJ1-4
V gene: TRBV28
D gene: -
clone size: -
CDR3 protein: CASSSPGRGEKLFF
CDR3 DNA: TGTGCCAGCAGCTCTCCGGGCCGGGGGGAAAAACTGTTTTTT

J gene: TRBJ2-5
V gene: TRBV19
D gene: -
clone size: -
CDR3 protein: CASSIIGGQETQYF
CDR3 DNA: TGTGCCAGTAGTATTATCGGGGGCCAAGAGACCCAGTACTTC

J gene: TRBJ2-7
V gene: TRBV6-6
D gene: -
clone size: -
CDR3 protein: CASSPDSASDEQYF
CDR3 DNA: TGTGCCAGCAGTCCGGACTCCGCATCAGACGAGCAGTACTTC

J gene: TRBJ2-7
V gene: TRBV2
D gene: TRBD1
clone size: -
CDR3 protein: CASAQGASYEQYF
CDR3 DNA: TGTGCCAGCGCACAGGGGGCGTCCTACGAGCAGTACTTC

J gene: TRBJ2-1
V gene: TRBV7-2
D gene: -
clone size: -
CDR3 protein: CASSLGVSLYNEQFF
CDR3 DNA: TGTGCCAGCAGCTTAGGTGTCAGCCTCTACAATGAGCAGTTCTTC

J gene: TRBJ2-7
V gene: TRBV25-1
D gene: TRBD1
clone size: -
CDR3 protein: CASAGTGAPPKQYF
CDR3 DNA: TGTGCCTCGGCGGGGACAGGGGCCCCCCCCAAGCAGTACTTC

J gene: TRBJ2-7
V gene: TRBV7-2
D gene: -
clone size: once
CDR3 protein: CASSTYAGRTYEQYF
CDR3 DNA: TGTGCCAGCAGCACCTATGCCGGCAGGACCTACGAGCAGTACTTC

J gene: TRBJ2-3
V gene: TRBV7-8
D gene: -
clone size: -
CDR3 protein: CASRPRNVLTDTQYF
CDR3 DNA: TGTGCCAGCAGGCCTAGAAACGTCCTCACAGATACGCAGTATTTT

J gene: TRBJ1-4
V gene: TRBV6-5
D gene: -
clone size: once
CDR3 protein: CASSYRAATNEKLFF
CDR3 DNA: TGTGCCAGCAGTTACCGCGCGGCAACTAATGAAAAACTGTTTTTT

J gene: TRBJ2-7
V gene: TRBV19
D gene: TRBD2
clone size: -
CDR3 protein: CASSMETSGTSYEQYF
CDR3 DNA: TGTGCCAGTAGTATGGAGACTAGCGGGACCTCCTACGAGCAGTACTTC

J gene: TRBJ1-2
V gene: TRBV7-2
D gene: TRBD1
clone size: -
CDR3 protein: CASSLVQGDGYTF
CDR3 DNA: TGTGCCAGCAGCTTAGTTCAGGGGGATGGCTACACCTTC

J gene: TRBJ2-1
V gene: TRBV7-9
D gene: -
clone size: -
CDR3 protein: CASIRRGGTRNEQFF
CDR3 DNA: TGTGCCAGCATCCGTAGGGGCGGTACGAGGAATGAGCAGTTCTTC

J gene: TRBJ2-1
V gene: TRBV6-6
D gene: -
clone size: -
CDR3 protein: CASSYGASQFNEQFF
CDR3 DNA: TGTGCCAGCAGTTACGGGGCCTCGCAATTCAATGAGCAGTTCTTC

J gene: TRBJ1-1
V gene: TRBV9
D gene: TRBD1
clone size: -
CDR3 protein: CASSAGQGLSTEAFF
CDR3 DNA: TGTGCCAGCAGCGCTGGACAGGGATTGAGCACTGAAGCTTTCTTT

J gene: TRBJ2-7
V gene: TRBV23-1
D gene: TRBD2
clone size: -
CDR3 protein: CASSQYAGGPEQYF
CDR3 DNA: TGCGCCAGCAGTCAATATGCGGGGGGCCCCGAGCAGTACTTC

J gene: TRBJ2-1
V gene: TRBV29-1
D gene: -
clone size: -
CDR3 protein: CSGSHNEQFF
CDR3 DNA: TGCAGCGGCTCGCACAATGAGCAGTTCTTC

J gene: TRBJ2-4
V gene: TRBV19
D gene: -
clone size: -
CDR3 protein: CASRRGSIQYF
CDR3 DNA: TGTGCCAGTAGGCGTGGTAGCATTCAGTACTTC

J gene: TRBJ1-5
V gene: TRBV5-4
D gene: -
clone size: -
CDR3 protein: CASSLRPGGNQPQHF
CDR3 DNA: TGTGCCAGCAGCTTGCGACCTGGGGGCAATCAGCCCCAGCATTTT